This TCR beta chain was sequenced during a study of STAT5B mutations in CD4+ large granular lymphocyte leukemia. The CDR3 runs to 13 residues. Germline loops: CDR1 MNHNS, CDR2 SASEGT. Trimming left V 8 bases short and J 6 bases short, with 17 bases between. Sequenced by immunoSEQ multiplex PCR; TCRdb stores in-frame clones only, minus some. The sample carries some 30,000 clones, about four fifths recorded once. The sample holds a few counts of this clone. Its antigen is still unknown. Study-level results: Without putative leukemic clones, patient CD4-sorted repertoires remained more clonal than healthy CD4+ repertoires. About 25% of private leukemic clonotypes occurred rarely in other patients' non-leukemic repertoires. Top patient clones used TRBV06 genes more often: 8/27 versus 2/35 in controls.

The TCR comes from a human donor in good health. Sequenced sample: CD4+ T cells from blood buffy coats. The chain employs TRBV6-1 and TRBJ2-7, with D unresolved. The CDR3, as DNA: TGTGCCAGCCTCGCTCTTGCGTCGGTCGAGCAGTACTTC. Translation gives CASLALASVEQYF.